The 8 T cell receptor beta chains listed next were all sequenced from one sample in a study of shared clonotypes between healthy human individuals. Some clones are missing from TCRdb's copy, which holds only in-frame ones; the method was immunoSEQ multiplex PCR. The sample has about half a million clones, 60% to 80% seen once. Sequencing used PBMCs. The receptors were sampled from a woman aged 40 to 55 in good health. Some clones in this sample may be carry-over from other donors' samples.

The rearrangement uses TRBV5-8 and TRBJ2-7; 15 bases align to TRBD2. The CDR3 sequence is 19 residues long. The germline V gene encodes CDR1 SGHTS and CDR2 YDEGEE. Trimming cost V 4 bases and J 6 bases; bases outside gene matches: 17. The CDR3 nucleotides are TGTGCCAGCAGCCTCACGCCGGGACTAGCGGGAGGTTTGGGCGGCGAGCAGTACTTC. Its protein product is CASSLTPGLAGGLGGEQYF.

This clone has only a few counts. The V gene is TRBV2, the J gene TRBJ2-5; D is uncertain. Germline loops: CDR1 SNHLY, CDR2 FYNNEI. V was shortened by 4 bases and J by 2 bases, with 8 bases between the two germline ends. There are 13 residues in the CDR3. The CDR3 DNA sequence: TGTGCCAGCAGTGTCCGACCTCAAGAGACCCAGTACTTC. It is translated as CASSVRPQETQYF.

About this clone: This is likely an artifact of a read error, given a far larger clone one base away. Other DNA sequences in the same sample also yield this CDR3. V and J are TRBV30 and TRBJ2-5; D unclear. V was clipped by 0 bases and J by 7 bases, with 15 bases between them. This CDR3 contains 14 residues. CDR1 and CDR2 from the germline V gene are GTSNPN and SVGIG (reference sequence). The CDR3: CAWSVIGNLGTQYF. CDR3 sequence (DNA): TGTGCCTGGAGTGTGATCGGCAACCTTGGGACCCAGTACTTC.

The CDR3 nucleotides read TGTGCCAGCAGCGACCCCACAGGGTCGGGCGAGCAGTACTTC. It codes for CASSDPTGSGEQYF. J is TRBJ2-7 and V is TRBV7-3; a weak D match, TRBD1 (6 bases). With 5 bases removed from V and 6 bases from J, the gap between germline ends came to 17 bases. CDR3 length: 14 residues. Germline values: CDR1 SGHTA, CDR2 FQGTGA. Together with reference TRBV7-3 and TRBJ2-7, the CDR3 gives the full variable domain: GAGVSQTPSNKVTEKGKYVELRCDPISGHTALYWYRQSLGQGPEFLIYFQGTGAADDSGLPNDRFFAVRPEGSVSTLKIQRTERGDSAVYLCASSDPTGSGEQYFGPGTRLTVT.

The CDR3 here is CASGLFGNEQFF. CDR3 bases: TGTGCCAGCGGACTGTTCGGCAATGAGCAGTTCTTC. The chain carries TRBV14 and TRBJ2-1, with D tentatively TRBD2 (5 bases). V was trimmed by 8 bases and J by 6 bases, leaving 11 bases between them. This CDR3 comprises 12 residues. Per the germline V gene, CDR1 is SGHDN and CDR2 is FVKESK.

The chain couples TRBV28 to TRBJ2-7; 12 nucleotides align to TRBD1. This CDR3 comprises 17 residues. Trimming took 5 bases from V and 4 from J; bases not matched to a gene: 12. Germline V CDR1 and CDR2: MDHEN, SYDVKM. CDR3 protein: CASSLGTGGFKGYEQYF. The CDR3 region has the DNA TGTGCCAGCAGTCTTGGGACAGGGGGCTTTAAAGGTTACGAGCAGTACTTC.

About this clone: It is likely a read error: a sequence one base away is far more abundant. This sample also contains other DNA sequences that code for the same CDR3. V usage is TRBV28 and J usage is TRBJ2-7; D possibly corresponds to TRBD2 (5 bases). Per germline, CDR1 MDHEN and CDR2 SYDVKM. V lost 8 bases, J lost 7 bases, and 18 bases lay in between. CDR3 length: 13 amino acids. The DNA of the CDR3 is TGTGCCAGCCAAACGCGGGTAGAGGAAGAGCAGTACTTC. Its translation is CASQTRVEEEQYF.

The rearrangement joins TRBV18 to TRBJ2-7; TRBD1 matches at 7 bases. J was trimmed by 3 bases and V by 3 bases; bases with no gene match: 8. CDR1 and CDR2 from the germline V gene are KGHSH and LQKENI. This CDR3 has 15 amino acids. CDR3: CASSPFGTDLYEQYF. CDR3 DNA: TGTGCCAGCTCACCGTTCGGGACAGACCTCTACGAGCAGTACTTC.